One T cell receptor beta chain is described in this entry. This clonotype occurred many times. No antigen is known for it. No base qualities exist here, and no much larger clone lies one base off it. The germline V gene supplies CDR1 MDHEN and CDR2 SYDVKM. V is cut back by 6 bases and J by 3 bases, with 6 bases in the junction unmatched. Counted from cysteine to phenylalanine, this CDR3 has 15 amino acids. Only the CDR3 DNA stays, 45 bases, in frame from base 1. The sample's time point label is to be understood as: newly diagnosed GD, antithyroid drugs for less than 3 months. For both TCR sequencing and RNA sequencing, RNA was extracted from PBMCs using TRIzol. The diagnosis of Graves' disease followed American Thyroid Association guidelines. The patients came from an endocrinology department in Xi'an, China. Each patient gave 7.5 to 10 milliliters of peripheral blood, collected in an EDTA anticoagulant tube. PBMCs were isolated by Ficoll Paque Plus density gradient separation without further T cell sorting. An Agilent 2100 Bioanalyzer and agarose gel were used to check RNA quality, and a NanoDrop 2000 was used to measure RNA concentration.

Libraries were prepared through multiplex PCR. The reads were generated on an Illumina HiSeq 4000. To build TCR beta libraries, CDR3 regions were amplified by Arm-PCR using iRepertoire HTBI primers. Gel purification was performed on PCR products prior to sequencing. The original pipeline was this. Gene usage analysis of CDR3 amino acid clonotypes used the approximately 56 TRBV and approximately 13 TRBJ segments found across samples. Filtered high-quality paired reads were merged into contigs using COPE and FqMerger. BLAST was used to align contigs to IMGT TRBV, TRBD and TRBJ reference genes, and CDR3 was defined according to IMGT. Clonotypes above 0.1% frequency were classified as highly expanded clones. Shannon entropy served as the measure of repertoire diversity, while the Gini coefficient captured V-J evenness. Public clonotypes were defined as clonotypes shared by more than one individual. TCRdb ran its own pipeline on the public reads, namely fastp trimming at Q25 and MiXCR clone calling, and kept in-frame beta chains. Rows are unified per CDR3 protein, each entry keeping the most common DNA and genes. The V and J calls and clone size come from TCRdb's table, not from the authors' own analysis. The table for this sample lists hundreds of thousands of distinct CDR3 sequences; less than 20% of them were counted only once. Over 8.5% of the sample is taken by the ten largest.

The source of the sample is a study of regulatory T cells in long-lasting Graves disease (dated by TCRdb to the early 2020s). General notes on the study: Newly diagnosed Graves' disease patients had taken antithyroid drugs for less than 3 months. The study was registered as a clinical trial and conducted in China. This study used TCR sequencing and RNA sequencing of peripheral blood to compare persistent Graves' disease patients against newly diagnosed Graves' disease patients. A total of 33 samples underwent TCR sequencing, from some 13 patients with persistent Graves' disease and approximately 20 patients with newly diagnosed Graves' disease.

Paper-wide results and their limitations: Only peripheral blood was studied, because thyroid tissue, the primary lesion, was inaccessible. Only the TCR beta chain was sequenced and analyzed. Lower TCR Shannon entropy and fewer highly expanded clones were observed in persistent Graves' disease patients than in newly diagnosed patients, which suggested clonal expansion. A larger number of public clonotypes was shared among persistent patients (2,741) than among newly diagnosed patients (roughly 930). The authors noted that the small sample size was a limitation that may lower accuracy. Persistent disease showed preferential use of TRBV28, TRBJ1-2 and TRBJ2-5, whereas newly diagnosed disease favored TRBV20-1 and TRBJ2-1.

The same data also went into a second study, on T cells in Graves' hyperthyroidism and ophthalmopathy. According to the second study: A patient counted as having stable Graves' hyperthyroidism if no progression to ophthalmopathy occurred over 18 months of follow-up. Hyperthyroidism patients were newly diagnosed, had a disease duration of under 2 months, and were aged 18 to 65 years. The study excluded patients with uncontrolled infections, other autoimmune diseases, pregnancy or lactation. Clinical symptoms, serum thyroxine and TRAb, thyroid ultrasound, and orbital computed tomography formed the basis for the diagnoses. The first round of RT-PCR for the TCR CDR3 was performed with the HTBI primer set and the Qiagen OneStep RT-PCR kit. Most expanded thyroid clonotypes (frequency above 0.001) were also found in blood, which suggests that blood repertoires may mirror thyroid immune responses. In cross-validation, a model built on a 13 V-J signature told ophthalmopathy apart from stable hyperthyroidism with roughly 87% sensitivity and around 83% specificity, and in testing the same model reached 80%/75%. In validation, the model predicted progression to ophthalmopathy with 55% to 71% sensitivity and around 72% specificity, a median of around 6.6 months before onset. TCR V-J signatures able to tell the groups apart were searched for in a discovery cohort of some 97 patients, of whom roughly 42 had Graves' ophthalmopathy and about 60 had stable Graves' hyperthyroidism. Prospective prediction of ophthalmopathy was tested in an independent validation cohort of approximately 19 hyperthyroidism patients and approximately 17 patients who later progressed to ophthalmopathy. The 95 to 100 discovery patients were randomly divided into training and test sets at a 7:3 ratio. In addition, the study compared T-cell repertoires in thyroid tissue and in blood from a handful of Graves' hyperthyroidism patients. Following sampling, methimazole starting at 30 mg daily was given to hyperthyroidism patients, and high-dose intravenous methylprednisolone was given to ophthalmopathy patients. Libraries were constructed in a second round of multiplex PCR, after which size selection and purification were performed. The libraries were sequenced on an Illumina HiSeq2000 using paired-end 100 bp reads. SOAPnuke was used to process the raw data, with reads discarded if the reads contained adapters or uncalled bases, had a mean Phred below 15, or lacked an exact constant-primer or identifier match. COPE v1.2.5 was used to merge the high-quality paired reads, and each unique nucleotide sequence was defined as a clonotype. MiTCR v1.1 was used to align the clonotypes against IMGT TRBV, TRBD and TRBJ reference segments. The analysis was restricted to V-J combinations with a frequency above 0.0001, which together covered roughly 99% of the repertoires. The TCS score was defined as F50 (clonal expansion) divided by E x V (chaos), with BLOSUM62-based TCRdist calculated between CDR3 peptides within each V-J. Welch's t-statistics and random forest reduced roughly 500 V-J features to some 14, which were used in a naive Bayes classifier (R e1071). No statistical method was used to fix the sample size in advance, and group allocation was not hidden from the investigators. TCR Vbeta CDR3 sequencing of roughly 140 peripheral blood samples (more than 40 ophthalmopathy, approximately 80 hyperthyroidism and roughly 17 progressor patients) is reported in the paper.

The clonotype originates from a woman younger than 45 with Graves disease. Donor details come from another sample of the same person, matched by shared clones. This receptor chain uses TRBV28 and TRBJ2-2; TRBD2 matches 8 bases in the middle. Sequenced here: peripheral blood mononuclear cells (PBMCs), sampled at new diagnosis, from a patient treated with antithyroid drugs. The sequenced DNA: TGTGCCAGCAGAGCCGGGACTAGAGACACCGGGGAGCTGTTTTTT. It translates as CASRAGTRDTGELFF.